This entry lists 22 T cell receptor beta chains sequenced from one sample in a study of Graves' ophthalmopathy and Graves' hyperthyroidism. Amplified TCR beta CDR3 regions were obtained using RNA transcripts as template. Second-round multiplex PCR came after first-round RT-PCR with HTBI primers. TCRdb itself ran the multiplex PCR reads through MiXCR, one entry per CDR3 protein. The sample holds 900,000 to 1,200,000 distinct CDR3 sequences, less than 45% seen once. Sequenced sample: peripheral blood or thyroid tissue (not recorded which). These receptors originate from an adult man with Graves' hyperthyroidism.

The CDR3 DNA follows: TGTGCCAGCATCCCGGGCGGCAAGATGAACACTGAAGCTTTCTTT. It yields the protein CASIPGGKMNTEAFF. The V and J genes are TRBV5-4 and TRBJ1-1; D gene ambiguous. The CDR3 consists of 15 residues. Looked up from germline, CDR1 is SGHNT and CDR2 is YYREEE (reference sequence). V was cut by 6 bases and J by 0 bases, with 15 bases left in between.

This clonotype was seen at least ten times. V gene TRBV11-3 combines with J gene TRBJ2-5, with D hard to call. In germline, CDR1 is SGHNT, CDR2 YENEEA. V shed 5 bases and J shed 5 bases, with 18 bases lying between them. The CDR3 extends over 15 amino acids. CDR3 residues: CASSLPTPSWETQYF. Written as DNA, the CDR3 is TGTGCCAGCAGCCTCCCGACCCCGAGCTGGGAGACCCAGTACTTC.

This clonotype was recorded at least ten times. The CDR3 sequence is CSLRGGNTGELFF. The CDR3 DNA reads TGCAGCTTAAGGGGAGGAAACACCGGGGAGCTGTTTTTT. The gene calls are TRBV29-1 and TRBJ2-2; D possibly corresponds to TRBD2 (6 bases). Trimming removed 8 bases at V and 2 bases at J, with 12 bases between. The germline CDR1 and CDR2 sequences are SQVTM and ANQGSEA. The CDR3 runs to 13 residues.

This rearrangement joins TRBV12-3 or TRBV12-4 to TRBJ1-1; 11 positions match TRBD1. Germline trimming cut 3 bases from V and 11 bases from J; bases unmatched to any gene: 8. The CDR3 totals 14 residues. The CDR3 DNA follows: TGTGCCAGCAGTTTGTTTACGGGACAGGGGGAGGCTTTCTTT. Protein: CASSLFTGQGEAFF.

The chain links TRBV10-3 to TRBJ1-2; D remains unclear. Looked up from germline, CDR1 is ENHRY and CDR2 is SYGVKD. The length of the CDR3 is 13 residues. Trimming removed 2 bases from V and 3 bases from J, with 7 bases in between. Here the CDR3 DNA reads TGTGCCATCAGTGAGACGGCGGACTATGGCTACACCTTC. This codes for CAISETADYGYTF.

This clonotype was detected ten times or more. CDR3 region: CSARARPTWKEGYTF. CDR3 nucleotides: TGCAGTGCTAGAGCCCGACCGACCTGGAAGGAGGGCTACACCTTC. The V and J genes are TRBV20-1 and TRBJ1-2; D is uncertain. Germline V gene data show CDR1 as DFQATT and CDR2 as SNEGSKA (reference sequence). V was clipped by 1 base and J by 8 bases, with 20 bases between them. The CDR3 sequence is 15 residues long.

The table lists this clonotype with a count of one. V gene TRBV4-3 combines with J gene TRBJ1-4; D might be TRBD1 (6 bases). The CDR3 runs to 15 residues. The ends were cut back, 8 bases at V and 3 bases at J, with 16 bases in the middle. In germline, CDR1 is LGHNA, CDR2 YSLEER. CDR3 amino acids: CASAATGSANEKLFF. The CDR3 bases are TGCGCCAGCGCCGCCACAGGGAGTGCTAATGAAAAACTGTTTTTT.

This clonotype occurred many times. The germline gene is not matched at one end of the junction; a read error may be the cause. In DNA, the CDR3 is TGCGCCAGCAGCCAAGTGGGGAGGAACACTGAAGCTTTCTTT. Translation: CASSQVGRNTEAFF. The chain employs TRBV3-1 and TRBJ1-1, with D unclear. This CDR3 is built from 14 residues. The germline V gene has CDR1 LGHDT and CDR2 YNNKEL (reference sequence).

V is TRBV11-2 and J is TRBJ2-7; TRBD2 is a possible D gene (6 bases). The CDR3 consists of 17 residues. The germline CDR1 and CDR2 sequences are SGHAT and FQNNGV. The germline V and J ends were trimmed by 3 bases and 6 bases, with 24 bases remaining between them. The CDR3 spells CASSFSLGRGSKGEQYF. DNA for the CDR3: TGTGCCAGCAGCTTCTCCCTCGGGCGGGGAAGCAAGGGCGAGCAGTACTTC.

The chain links TRBV20-1 to TRBJ1-1, with a weak D call TRBD1 (5 bases). Trimming took off 4 bases at V and 1 base at J, with 13 bases between the two ends. Germline-derived CDR1 and CDR2 are DFQATT and SNEGSKA (reference sequence). CDR3 length: 14 residues. The chain's CDR3 is CSAKSGHANTEAFF. The CDR3 DNA reads as TGCAGTGCTAAAAGCGGACACGCGAACACTGAAGCTTTCTTT.

The rearrangement uses TRBV9 and TRBJ1-6, with 7 bases lining up with TRBD1. V shed 10 bases, J shed 6 bases, and the junction held 7 bases outside the gene matches. The length of the CDR3 is 13 residues. CDR1 and CDR2 from the germline V gene are SGDLS and YYNGEE. CDR3 bases: TGTGCCCGACCCCGACAGGGTAATTCACCCCTCCACTTT. Its protein is CARPRQGNSPLHF.

Note on this clonotype: A read error may explain this, as a much larger clone is one base away. The rearrangement links TRBV20-1 to TRBJ1-1; weak D call: TRBD1 (6 bases). This CDR3 has 13 amino acids. V lost 5 bases and J lost 5, with 15 bases in between. Per the germline V gene, CDR1 is DFQATT and CDR2 is SNEGSKA (reference sequence). The CDR3 sequence: CSAGNRVLTEAFF. For the CDR3, the DNA is TGCAGTGCTGGAAACAGGGTTCTGACTGAAGCTTTCTTT.

J is TRBJ2-5 and V is TRBV10-3, with D possibly TRBD2 on 6 matching bases. V was trimmed by 10 bases and J by 1 base, leaving 10 bases between them. The germline CDR1 and CDR2 sequences are ENHRY and SYGVKD. This CDR3 region has 12 residues. The CDR3 nucleotides read TGTGCCACCATGGGGGGCCAAGAGACCCAGTACTTC. This codes for CATMGGQETQYF.

This clonotype was recorded a few times. The chain employs TRBV9 and TRBJ2-1, with TRBD2 matching over 10 bases. Germline trimming cut 4 bases from V and 3 bases from J; bases unmatched to any gene: 10. The CDR3 totals 17 residues. Germline-derived CDR1 and CDR2 are SGDLS and YYNGEE. CDR3 protein: CASSPSGGLASYNEQFF. CDR3 nucleotides: TGTGCCAGCAGCCCTAGTGGGGGACTAGCGAGCTACAATGAGCAGTTCTTC.

This clonotype appeared many times. The chain is built from TRBV20-1 and TRBJ2-7; D gene uncertain. Trimming removed 1 base from V and 3 bases from J, with 4 bases in between. CDR1 is DFQATT, CDR2 SNEGSKA, per germline (reference sequence). The CDR3 spans 11 residues. CDR3 DNA: TGCAGTGCTAGAGGGTACTACGAGCAGTACTTC. The encoded protein is CSARGYYEQYF.

The rearrangement joins TRBV9 to TRBJ1-1; D is uncertain. From germline, CDR1 is SGDLS and CDR2 YYNGEE. V shed 4 bases and J shed 2 bases, with 21 bases lying between them. The CDR3 is made up of 17 amino acids. CDR3 sequence reads: CASSLVCGMGINTEAFF. In DNA form, the CDR3 reads TGTGCCAGCAGCTTAGTATGTGGGATGGGTATAAACACTGAAGCTTTCTTT. The variable domain in full, completed from reference TRBV9 and TRBJ1-1, reads DSGVTQTPKHLITATGQRVTLRCSPRSGDLSVYWYQQSLDQGLQFLIQYYNGEERAKGNILERFSAQQFPDLHSELNLSSLELGDSALYFCASSLVCGMGINTEAFFGQGTRLTVV.

This chain connects TRBV6-6 to TRBJ2-2; perhaps TRBD2 as D (6 bases). From germline, CDR1 is MNHNY and CDR2 SVGAGI (reference sequence). This CDR3 comprises 14 residues. V was pared by 5 bases and J by 7 bases, with 14 bases between. The CDR3 sequence: CASSPRESLGELFF. The CDR3, as DNA: TGTGCCAGCAGTCCCCGGGAGTCCCTCGGGGAGCTGTTTTTT.

The chain couples TRBV9 to TRBJ2-5, with D uncertain. V gave up 4 bases and J gave up 2 bases, with 12 bases separating them. This CDR3 has 14 residues. Looked up from germline, CDR1 is SGDLS and CDR2 is YYNGEE. The CDR3: CASSKPDIQETQYF. The CDR3 region has the DNA TGTGCCAGCAGCAAACCCGACATACAAGAGACCCAGTACTTC.

This clonotype appeared many times. This chain joins TRBV4-1 and TRBJ2-5; D is unclear. V lost 0 bases to trimming and J lost 1 base, with 3 bases between them. The CDR3 extends over 13 amino acids. Germline V gives CDR1 MGHRA, CDR2 YSYEKL. This chain's CDR3 is CASSQERQETQYF. Here the CDR3 DNA reads TGCGCCAGCAGCCAAGAACGCCAAGAGACCCAGTACTTC.

This clonotype has only a few counts. CDR3 in amino acids: CASSSQGQGANEKLFF. The CDR3 coding sequence is TGTGCCAGCAGCTCCCAAGGACAGGGTGCTAATGAAAAACTGTTTTTT. J is TRBJ1-4 and V is TRBV7-2; TRBD1 matches at 8 bases. Looked up from germline, CDR1 is SGHTA and CDR2 is FQGNSA. Trimming removed 4 bases from V and 3 bases from J; junction bases left unmatched: 7. The CDR3 spans 16 residues.

In its sample, this clonotype was seen many times. The chain employs TRBV7-9 and TRBJ2-7; the D gene is possibly TRBD1 (5 bases). The V gene's germline CDR1 is SEHNR and CDR2 FQNEAQ (reference sequence). The length of the CDR3 is 14 residues. V was trimmed by 0 bases and J by 1 base, leaving 7 bases between them. CDR3 amino acids: CASSLAKGSYEQYF. CDR3 bases: TGTGCCAGCAGCTTAGCTAAGGGGTCCTACGAGCAGTACTTC.

This clonotype showed up many times. The CDR3 DNA follows: TGTGCCAGCAGCTTATCAGGGAACACCGGGGAGCTGTTTTTT. Its translation is CASSLSGNTGELFF. The chain uses TRBV7-9 and TRBJ2-2; unclear D gene. This CDR3 has 14 amino acids. V was cut by 2 bases and J by 1 base, with 5 bases left in between. In germline, CDR1 is SEHNR, CDR2 FQNEAQ (reference sequence). The entire variable domain, with the rest obtained from reference TRBV7-9 and TRBJ2-2, is as follows: DTGVSQNPRHKITKRGQNVTFRCDPISEHNRLYWYRQTLGQGPEFLTYFQNEAQLEKSRLLSDRFSAERPKGSFSTLEIQRTEQGDSAMYLCASSLSGNTGELFFGEGSRLTVL.